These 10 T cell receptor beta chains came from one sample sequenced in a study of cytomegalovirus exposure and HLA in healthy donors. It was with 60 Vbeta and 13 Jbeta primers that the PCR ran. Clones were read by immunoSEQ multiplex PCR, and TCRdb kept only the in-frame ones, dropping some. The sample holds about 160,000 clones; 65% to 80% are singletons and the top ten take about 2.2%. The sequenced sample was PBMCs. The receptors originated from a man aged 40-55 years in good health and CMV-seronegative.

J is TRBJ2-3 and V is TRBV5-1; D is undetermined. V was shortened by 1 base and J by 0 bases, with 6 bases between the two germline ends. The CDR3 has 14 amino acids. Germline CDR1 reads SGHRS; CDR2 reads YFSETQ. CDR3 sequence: CASSLFGSTDTQYF. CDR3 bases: TGCGCCAGCAGCTTGTTCGGGAGCACAGATACGCAGTATTTT.

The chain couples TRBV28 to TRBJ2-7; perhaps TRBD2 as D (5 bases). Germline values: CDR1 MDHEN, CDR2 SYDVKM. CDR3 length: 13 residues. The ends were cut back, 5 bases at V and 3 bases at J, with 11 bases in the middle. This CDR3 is CASSRRDHYEQYF. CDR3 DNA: TGTGCCAGCAGTCGCCGGGATCACTACGAGCAGTACTTC.

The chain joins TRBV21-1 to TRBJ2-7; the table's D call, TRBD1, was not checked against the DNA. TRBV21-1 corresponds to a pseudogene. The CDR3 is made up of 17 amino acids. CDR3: CASSKVSRDRGTYEQYF. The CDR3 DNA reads TGTGCCAGCAGCAAAGTCTCGCGGGACAGGGGCACCTACGAGCAGTACTTC.

DNA for the CDR3: TGTGCCAGCAGCTTTGCAGGGGACAGAGGGGATACGCAGTATTTT. Its translation: CASSFAGDRGDTQYF. This chain uses TRBV5-5 with TRBJ2-3; 7 bases match TRBD1. With 2 bases clipped from V and 6 bases from J, the junction kept 9 bases outside the gene matches. This CDR3 spans 15 amino acids. Per germline, CDR1 SGHKS and CDR2 YYEKEE (reference sequence).

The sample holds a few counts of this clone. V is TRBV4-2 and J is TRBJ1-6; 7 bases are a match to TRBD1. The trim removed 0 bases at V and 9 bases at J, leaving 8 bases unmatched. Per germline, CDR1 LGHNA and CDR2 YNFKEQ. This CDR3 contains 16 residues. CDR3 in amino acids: CASSQELGDSLSPLHF. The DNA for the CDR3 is TGTGCCAGCAGCCAAGAGCTGGGGGACAGTCTTTCACCCCTCCACTTT.

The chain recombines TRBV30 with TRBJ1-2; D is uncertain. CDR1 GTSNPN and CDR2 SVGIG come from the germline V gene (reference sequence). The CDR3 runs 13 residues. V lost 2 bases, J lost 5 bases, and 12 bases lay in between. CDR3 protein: CAWSLVAGYGYTF. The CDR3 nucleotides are TGTGCCTGGAGTTTGGTAGCGGGGTATGGCTACACCTTC.

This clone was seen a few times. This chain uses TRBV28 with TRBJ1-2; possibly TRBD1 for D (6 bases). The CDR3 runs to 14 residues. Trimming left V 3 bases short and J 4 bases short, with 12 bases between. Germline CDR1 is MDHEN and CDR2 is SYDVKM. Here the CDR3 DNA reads TGTGCCAGCAGTTTGACAGGCTTCTTCTATGGCTACACCTTC. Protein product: CASSLTGFFYGYTF.

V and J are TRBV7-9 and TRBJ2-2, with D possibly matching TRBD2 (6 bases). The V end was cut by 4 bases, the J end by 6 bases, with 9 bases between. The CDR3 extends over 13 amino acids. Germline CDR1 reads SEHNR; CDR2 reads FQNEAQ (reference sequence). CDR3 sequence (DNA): TGTGCCAGCAGCTCCAGACTAGCCGGGGAGCTGTTTTTT. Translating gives CASSSRLAGELFF.

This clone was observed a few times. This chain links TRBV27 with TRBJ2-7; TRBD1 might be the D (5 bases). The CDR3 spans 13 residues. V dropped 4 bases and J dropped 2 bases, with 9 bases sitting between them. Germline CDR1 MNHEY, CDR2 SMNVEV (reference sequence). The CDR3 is CASSSTETYEQYF. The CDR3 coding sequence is TGTGCCAGCAGTTCGACAGAGACCTACGAGCAGTACTTC.

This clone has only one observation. For the CDR3, the DNA is TGTGCCAGCAGCTCCCCCTTCACCGGGGAGCTGTTTTTT. This sequence encodes CASSSPFTGELFF. The rearrangement joins TRBV25-1 to TRBJ2-2; D gene unclear. This CDR3 region has 13 residues. V was pared by 6 bases and J by 4 bases, with 9 bases between. The germline gives CDR1 MGHDK, CDR2 SYGVNS.